These 3 T cell receptor beta chains were all obtained from the same sample, sequenced in a study of blood T cell repertoires in COVID-19. The assay was immunoSEQ multiplex PCR, and TCRdb's table has in-frame clones only and misses some. The table records 70,000 to 90,000 clones, about 90% of them present only once. Sequences were obtained from peripheral blood. Receptor source: a human donor in a cohort sampled during active COVID-19.

This chain links TRBV6-6 with TRBJ1-2; D remains unclear. The CDR3 spans 13 residues. The V end was cut by 7 bases, the J end by 1 base, with 10 bases between. CDR1 and CDR2 from the germline V gene are MNHNY and SVGAGI (reference sequence). In DNA, the CDR3 is TGTGCCAGCACACCGGGAATTAACTATGGCTACACCTTC. It is translated as CASTPGINYGYTF.

J is TRBJ1-1 and V is TRBV19; no reliable D call. The CDR3 is made up of 14 amino acids. Germline CDR1 and CDR2: LNHDA and SQIVND (reference sequence). V dropped 6 bases and J dropped 1 base, with 12 bases sitting between them. The CDR3 protein is CASRSQITNTEAFF. CDR3 DNA sequence: TGTGCCAGTAGATCACAGATCACGAACACTGAAGCTTTCTTT.

The rearrangement uses TRBV7-6 and TRBJ2-1; D is perhaps TRBD2 (5 bases). In germline, CDR1 is SGHVS, CDR2 FNYEAQ. The CDR3 loop spans 15 amino acids. V was cut by 3 bases and J by 5 bases, with 14 bases left in between. The CDR3 DNA reads TGTGCCAGCAGCTTCACGGCGGGCGAGAACAATGAGCAGTTCTTC. Protein sequence: CASSFTAGENNEQFF.